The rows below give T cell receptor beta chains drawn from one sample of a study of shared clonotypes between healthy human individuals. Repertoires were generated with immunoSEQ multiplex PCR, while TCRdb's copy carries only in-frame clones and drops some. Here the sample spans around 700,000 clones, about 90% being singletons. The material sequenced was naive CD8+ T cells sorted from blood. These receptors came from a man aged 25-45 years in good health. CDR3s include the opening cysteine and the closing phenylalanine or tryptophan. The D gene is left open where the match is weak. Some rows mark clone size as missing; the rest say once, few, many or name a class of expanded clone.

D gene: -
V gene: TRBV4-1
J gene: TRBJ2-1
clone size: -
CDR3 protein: CASSQLGIGNEQFF
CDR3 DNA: TGCGCCAGCAGCCAACTCGGGATTGGGAATGAGCAGTTCTTC

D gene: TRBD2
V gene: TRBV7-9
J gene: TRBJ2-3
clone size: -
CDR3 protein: CASSTGLAASTDTQYF
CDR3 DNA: TGTGCCAGCAGCACAGGACTAGCGGCTAGCACAGATACGCAGTATTTT

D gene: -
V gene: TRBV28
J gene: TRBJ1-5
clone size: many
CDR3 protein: CASSFRGNSNQPQHF
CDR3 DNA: TGTGCCAGCAGTTTTAGGGGCAATAGCAATCAGCCCCAGCATTTT

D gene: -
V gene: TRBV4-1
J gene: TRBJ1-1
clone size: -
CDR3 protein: CASSQEGLGNTEAFF
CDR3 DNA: TGCGCCAGCAGCCAAGAGGGCCTAGGGAACACTGAAGCTTTCTTT

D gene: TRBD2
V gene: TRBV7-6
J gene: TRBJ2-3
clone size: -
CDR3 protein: CASSSRLAPDTQYF
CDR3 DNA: TGTGCCAGCAGCTCCAGACTAGCCCCAGATACGCAGTATTTT

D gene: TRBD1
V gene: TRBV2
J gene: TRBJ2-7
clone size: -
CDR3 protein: CASNGDSYEQYF
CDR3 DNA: TGTGCCAGCAACGGGGACAGCTACGAGCAGTACTTC

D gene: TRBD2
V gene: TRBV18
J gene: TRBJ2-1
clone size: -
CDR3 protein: CASSPWTSRNNEQFF
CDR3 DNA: TGTGCCAGCTCACCATGGACTAGCCGAAACAATGAGCAGTTCTTC

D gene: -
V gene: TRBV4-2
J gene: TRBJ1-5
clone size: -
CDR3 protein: CASSQEGGQVGQPQHF
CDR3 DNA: TGTGCCAGCAGCCAAGAAGGCGGGCAGGTGGGTCAGCCCCAGCATTTT

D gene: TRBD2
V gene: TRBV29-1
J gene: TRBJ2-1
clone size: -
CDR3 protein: CSVELEREGYNEQFF
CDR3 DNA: TGCAGCGTTGAGCTGGAACGGGAGGGGTACAATGAGCAGTTCTTC

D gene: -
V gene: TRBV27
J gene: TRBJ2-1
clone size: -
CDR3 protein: CASSLSPGALDEQFF
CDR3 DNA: TGTGCCAGCAGTTTATCCCCGGGAGCGCTCGATGAGCAGTTCTTC

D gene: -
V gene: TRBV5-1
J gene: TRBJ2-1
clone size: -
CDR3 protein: CASRGVEDLGQFF
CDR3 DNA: TGCGCCAGCAGGGGGGTTGAGGACTTAGGGCAGTTCTTC

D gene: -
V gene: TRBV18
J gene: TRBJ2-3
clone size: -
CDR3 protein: CASSPPRGAKAHADTQYF
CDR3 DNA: TGTGCCAGCTCACCACCGAGGGGGGCTAAGGCACACGCAGATACGCAGTATTTT

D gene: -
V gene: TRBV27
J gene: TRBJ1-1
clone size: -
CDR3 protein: CASSIRGNTEAFF
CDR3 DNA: TGTGCCAGCAGTATTCGAGGGAACACTGAAGCTTTCTTT

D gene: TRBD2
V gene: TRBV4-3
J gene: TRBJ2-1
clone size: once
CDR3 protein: CASSQEWGIAGGPVSYNEQFF
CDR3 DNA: TGCGCCAGCAGCCAAGAGTGGGGTATAGCGGGAGGGCCGGTGTCCTACAATGAGCAGTTCTTC

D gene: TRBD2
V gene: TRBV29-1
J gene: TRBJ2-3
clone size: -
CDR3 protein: CSVVSTSGSTDTQYF
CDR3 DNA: TGCAGCGTTGTTTCTACTAGCGGGAGCACAGATACGCAGTATTTT

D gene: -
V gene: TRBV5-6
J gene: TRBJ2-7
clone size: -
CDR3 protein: CASSPHLRSAYEQYF
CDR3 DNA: TGTGCCAGCAGCCCACACTTGCGGTCGGCCTACGAGCAGTACTTC

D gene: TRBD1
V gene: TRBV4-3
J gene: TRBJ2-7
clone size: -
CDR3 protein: CASSPDRVAHEQYF
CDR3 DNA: TGCGCCAGCAGCCCGGACAGGGTAGCCCACGAGCAGTACTTC

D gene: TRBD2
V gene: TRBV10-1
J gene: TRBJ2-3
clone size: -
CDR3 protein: CARILTSVSTDTQYF
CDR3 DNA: TGCGCCAGGATCCTGACTAGCGTTAGCACAGATACGCAGTATTTT

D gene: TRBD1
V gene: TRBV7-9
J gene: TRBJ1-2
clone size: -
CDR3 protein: CASSSPDRPGYGYTF
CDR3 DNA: TGTGCCAGCAGCTCGCCGGACAGGCCGGGCTATGGCTACACCTTC

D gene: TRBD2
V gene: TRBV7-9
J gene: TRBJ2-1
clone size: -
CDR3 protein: CASSSTLAESYNEQFF
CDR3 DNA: TGTGCCAGCAGCTCCACTCTAGCGGAATCCTACAATGAGCAGTTCTTC

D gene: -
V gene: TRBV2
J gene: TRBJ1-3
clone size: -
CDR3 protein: CASSEASFSGNTIYF
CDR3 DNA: TGTGCCAGCAGTGAAGCCTCATTCTCTGGAAACACCATATATTTT

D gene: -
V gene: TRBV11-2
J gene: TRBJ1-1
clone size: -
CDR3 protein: CASSLNRHTEAFF
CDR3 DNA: TGTGCCAGCAGCTTAAACAGACACACTGAAGCTTTCTTT

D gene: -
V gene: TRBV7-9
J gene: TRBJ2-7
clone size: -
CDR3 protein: CASSPTAGSYEQYF
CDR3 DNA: TGTGCCAGCAGCCCAACCGCAGGTTCCTACGAGCAGTACTTC

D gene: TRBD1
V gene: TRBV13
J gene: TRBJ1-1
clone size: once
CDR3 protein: CASSLVYGEDRRDLNTEAFF
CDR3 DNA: TGTGCCAGCAGCTTAGTATATGGGGAGGACAGGAGGGATTTGAACACTGAAGCTTTCTTT

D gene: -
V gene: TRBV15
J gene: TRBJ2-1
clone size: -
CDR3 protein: CATSRPLVLQQFF
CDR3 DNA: TGTGCCACCAGCAGACCGCTCGTGCTTCAGCAGTTCTTC

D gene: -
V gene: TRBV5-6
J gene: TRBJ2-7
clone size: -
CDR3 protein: CASSGGLGPIYEQYF
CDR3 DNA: TGTGCCAGCAGCGGGGGTCTGGGGCCCATCTACGAGCAGTACTTC

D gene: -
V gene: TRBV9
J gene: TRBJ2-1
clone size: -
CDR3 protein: CASSVASTLEQFF
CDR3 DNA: TGTGCCAGCAGCGTAGCTAGTACTCTTGAGCAGTTCTTC

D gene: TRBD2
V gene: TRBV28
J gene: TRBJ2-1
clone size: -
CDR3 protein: CASSFRGRGSYNEQFF
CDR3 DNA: TGTGCCAGCAGTTTTCGAGGGAGGGGTTCCTACAATGAGCAGTTCTTC

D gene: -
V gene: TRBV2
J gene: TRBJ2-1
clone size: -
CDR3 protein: CASSEAIDFHEQFF
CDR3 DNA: TGTGCCAGCAGTGAAGCCATAGATTTCCATGAGCAGTTCTTC

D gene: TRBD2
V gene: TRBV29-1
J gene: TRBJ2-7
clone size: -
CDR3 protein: CSVGLAGAYEQYF
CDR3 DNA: TGCAGCGTTGGACTAGCGGGAGCATACGAGCAGTACTTC

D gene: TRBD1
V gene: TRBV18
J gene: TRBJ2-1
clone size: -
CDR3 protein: CASSFTGGNEQFF
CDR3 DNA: TGTGCCAGCTCATTTACAGGGGGCAATGAGCAGTTCTTC